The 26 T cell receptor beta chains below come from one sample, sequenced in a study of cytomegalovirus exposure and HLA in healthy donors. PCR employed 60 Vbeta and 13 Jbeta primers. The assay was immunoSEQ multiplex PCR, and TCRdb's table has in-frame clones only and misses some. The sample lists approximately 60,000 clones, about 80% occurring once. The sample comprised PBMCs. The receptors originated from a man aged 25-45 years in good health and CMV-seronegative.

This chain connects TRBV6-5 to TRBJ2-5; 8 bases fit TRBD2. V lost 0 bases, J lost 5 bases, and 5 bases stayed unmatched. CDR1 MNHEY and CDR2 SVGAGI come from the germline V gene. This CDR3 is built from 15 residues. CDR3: CASSYSASGGETQYF. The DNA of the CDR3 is TGTGCCAGCAGTTACTCGGCCAGCGGGGGCGAGACCCAGTACTTC.

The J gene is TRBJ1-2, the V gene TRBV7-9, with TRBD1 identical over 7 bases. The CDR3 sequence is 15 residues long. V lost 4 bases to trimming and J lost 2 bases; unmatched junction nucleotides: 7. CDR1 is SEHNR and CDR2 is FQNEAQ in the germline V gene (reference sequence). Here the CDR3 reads CASSSATGSNYGYTF. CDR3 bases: TGTGCCAGCAGCTCCGCGACAGGGAGCAACTATGGCTACACCTTC.

The CDR3: CASRGDISPYEQYF. The CDR3 region has the DNA TGTGCCAGCAGGGGTGACATCAGTCCCTACGAGCAGTACTTC. V is TRBV6-1 and J is TRBJ2-7; no clear D gene. Germline CDR1 and CDR2: MNHNS and SASEGT. Deletions cut 6 bases from V and 2 bases from J, with 14 bases between. The CDR3 is 14 residues long.

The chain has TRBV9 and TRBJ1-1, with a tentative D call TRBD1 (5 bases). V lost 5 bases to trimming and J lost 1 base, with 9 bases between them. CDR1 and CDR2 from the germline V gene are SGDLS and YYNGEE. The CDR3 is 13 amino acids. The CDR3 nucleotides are TGTGCCAGCAGTGTTACAGGGAACACTGAAGCTTTCTTT. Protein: CASSVTGNTEAFF.

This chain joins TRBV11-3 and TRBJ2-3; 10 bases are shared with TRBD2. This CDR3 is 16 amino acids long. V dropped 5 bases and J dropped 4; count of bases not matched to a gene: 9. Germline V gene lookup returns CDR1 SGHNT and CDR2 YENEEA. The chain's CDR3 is CASSPMGAGGPDTQYF. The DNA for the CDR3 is TGTGCCAGCAGCCCCATGGGAGCGGGAGGGCCAGATACGCAGTATTTT.

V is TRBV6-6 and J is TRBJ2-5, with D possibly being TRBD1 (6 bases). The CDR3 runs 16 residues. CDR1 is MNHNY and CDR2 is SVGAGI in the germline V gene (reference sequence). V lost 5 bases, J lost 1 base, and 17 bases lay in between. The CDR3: CASSVRGTPLQETQYF. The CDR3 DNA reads TGTGCCAGCAGTGTACGAGGGACACCACTCCAAGAGACCCAGTACTTC.

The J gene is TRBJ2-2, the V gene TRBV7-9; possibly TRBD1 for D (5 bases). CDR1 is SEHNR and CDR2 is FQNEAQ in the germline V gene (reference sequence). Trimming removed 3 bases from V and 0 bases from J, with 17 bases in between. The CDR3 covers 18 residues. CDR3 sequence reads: CASSFPSGAGPNTGELFF. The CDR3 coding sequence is TGTGCCAGCAGCTTCCCCAGTGGGGCAGGGCCGAACACCGGGGAGCTGTTTTTT.

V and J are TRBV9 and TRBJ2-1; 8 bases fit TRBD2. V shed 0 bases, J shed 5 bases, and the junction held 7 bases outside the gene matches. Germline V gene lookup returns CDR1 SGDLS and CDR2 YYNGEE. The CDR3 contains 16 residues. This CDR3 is CASSVGRGGHNNEQFF. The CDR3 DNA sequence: TGTGCCAGCAGCGTAGGGCGCGGGGGGCACAACAATGAGCAGTTCTTC.

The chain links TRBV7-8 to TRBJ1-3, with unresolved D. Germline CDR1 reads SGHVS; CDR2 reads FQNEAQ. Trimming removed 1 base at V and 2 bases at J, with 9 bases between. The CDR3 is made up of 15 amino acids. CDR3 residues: CASSLVSMAGNTIYF. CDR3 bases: TGTGCCAGCAGCTTAGTTAGTATGGCTGGAAACACCATATATTTT.

CDR3 sequence (DNA): TGTGCCAGCACCATAGTCCGGACAGGAGCGTCCCGCTCTGGGGCCAACGTCCTGACTTTC. It yields the protein CASTIVRTGASRSGANVLTF. The V call is TRBV2, the J call TRBJ2-6; TRBD1 matches 7 bases. The CDR3 is 20 residues long. Germline V CDR1 and CDR2: SNHLY, FYNNEI. With V trimmed by 7 bases and J by 0 bases, 18 bases remained unmatched.

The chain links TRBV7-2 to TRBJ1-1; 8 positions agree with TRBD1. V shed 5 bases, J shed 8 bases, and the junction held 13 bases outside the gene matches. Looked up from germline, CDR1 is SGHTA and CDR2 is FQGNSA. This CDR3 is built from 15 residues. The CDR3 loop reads CASSKPGTGTTEAFF. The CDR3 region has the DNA TGTGCCAGCAGCAAGCCCGGGACAGGAACTACAGAAGCTTTCTTT.

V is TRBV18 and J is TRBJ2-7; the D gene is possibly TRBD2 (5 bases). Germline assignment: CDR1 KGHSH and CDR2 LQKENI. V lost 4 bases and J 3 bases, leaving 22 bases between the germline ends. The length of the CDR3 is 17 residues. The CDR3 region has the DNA TGTGCCAGCTCACTTACTCAGAGGGCCGCCATAAACTACGAGCAGTACTTC. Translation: CASSLTQRAAINYEQYF.

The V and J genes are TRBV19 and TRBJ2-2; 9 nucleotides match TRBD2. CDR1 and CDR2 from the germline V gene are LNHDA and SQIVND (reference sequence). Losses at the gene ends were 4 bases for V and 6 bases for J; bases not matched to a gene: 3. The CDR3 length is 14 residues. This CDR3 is CASSSGGGSGELFF. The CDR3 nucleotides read TGTGCCAGTAGTAGCGGGGGGGGATCCGGGGAGCTGTTTTTT.

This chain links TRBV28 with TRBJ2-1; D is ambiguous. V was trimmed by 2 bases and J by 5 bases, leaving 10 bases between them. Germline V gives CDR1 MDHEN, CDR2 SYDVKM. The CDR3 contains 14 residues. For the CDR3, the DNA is TGTGCCAGCAGTTTACATGGCGGAAACAATGAGCAGTTCTTC. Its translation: CASSLHGGNNEQFF.

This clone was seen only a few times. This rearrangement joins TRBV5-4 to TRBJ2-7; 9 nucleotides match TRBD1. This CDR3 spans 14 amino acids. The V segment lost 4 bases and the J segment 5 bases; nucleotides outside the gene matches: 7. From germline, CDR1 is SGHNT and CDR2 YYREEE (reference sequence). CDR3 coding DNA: TGTGCCAGCAGCCTGACTACAGGGGGCCACGAGCAGTACTTC. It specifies CASSLTTGGHEQYF.

The CDR3 reads CASTRPGGVFTDTQYF. The CDR3 region has the DNA TGTGCCAGCACCCGACCGGGAGGGGTTTTCACAGATACGCAGTATTTT. This chain connects TRBV11-3 to TRBJ2-3; 8 bases are shared with TRBD2. There are 16 residues in the CDR3. The trim removed 7 bases at V and 2 bases at J, leaving 11 bases unmatched. Germline-derived CDR1 and CDR2 are SGHNT and YENEEA.

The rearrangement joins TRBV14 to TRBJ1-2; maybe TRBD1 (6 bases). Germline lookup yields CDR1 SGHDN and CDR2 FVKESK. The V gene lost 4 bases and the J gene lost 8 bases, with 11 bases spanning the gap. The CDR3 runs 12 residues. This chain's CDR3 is CASSPGAGGYTF. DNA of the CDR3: TGTGCCAGCAGCCCAGGGGCTGGCGGCTACACCTTC.

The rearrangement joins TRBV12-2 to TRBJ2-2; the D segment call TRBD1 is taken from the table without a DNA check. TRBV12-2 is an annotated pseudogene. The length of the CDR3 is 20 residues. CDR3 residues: CASRLSQEQGAPKNTGELFF. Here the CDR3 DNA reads TGTGCAAGTCGCTTAAGTCAAGAACAGGGGGCGCCGAAAAACACCGGGGAGCTGTTTTTT.

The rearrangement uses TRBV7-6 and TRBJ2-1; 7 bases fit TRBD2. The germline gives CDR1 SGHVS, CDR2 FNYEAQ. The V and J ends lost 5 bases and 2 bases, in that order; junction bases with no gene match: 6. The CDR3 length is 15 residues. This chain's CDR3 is CASSPEGLPYNEQFF. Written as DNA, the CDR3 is TGTGCCAGCAGCCCCGAGGGACTACCCTACAATGAGCAGTTCTTC.

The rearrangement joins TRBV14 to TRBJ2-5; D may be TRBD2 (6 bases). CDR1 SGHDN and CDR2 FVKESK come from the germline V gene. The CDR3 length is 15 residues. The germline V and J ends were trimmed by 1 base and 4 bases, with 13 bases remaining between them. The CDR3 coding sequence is TGTGCCAGCAGCCAAGTGCCCGGGGGAGGAGAGACCCAGTACTTC. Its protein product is CASSQVPGGGETQYF.

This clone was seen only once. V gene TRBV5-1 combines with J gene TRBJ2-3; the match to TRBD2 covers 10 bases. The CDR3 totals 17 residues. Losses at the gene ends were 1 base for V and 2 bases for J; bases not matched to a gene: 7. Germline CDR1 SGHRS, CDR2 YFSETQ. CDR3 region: CASSLPAGGQVTDTQYF. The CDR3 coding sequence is TGCGCCAGCAGCTTGCCAGCGGGGGGGCAGGTCACAGATACGCAGTATTTT.

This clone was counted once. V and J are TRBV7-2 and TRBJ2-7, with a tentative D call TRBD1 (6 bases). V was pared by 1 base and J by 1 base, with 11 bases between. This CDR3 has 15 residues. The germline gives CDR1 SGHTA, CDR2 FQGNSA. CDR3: CASSLVGGSSYEQYF. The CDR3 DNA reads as TGTGCCAGCAGCTTAGTTGGGGGCTCGTCCTACGAGCAGTACTTC.

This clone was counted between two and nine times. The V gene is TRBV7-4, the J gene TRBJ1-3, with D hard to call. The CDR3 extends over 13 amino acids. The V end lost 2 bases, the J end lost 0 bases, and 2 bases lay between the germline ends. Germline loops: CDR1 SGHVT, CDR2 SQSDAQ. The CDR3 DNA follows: TGTGCCAGCAGCTTACACTCTGGAAACACCATATATTTT. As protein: CASSLHSGNTIYF.

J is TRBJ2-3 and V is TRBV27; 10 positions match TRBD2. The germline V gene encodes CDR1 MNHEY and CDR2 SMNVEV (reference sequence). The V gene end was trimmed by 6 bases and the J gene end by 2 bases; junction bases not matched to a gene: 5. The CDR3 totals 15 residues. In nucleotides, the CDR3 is TGTGCCAGCAGCCGCGGACTAGCGGACACAGATACGCAGTATTTT. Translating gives CASSRGLADTDTQYF.

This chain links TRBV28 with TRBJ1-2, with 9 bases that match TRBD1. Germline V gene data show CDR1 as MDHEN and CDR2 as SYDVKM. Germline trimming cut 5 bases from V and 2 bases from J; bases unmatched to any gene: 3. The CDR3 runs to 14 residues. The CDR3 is CASSPQGANYGYTF. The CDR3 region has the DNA TGTGCCAGCAGTCCACAGGGGGCGAACTATGGCTACACCTTC.

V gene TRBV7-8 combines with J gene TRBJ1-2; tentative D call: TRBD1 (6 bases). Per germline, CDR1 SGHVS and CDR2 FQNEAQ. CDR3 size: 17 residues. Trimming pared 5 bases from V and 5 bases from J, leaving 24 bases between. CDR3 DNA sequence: TGTGCCAGCAGCACCGAGGGGGGGCTTACCCGACGTTATGGCTACACCTTC. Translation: CASSTEGGLTRRYGYTF.